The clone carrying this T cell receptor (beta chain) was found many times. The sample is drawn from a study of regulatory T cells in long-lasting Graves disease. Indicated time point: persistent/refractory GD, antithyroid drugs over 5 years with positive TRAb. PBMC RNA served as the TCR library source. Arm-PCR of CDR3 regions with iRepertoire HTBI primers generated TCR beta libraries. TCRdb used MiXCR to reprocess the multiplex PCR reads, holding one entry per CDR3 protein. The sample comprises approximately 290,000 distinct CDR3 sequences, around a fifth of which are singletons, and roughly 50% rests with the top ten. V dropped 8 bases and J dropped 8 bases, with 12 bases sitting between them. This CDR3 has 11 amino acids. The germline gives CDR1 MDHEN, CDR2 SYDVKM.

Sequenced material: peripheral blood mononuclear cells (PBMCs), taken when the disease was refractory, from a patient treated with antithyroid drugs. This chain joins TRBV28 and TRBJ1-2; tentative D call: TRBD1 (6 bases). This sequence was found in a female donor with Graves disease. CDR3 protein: CASRQAWGYTF. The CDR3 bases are TGTGCCAGCCGACAGGCATGGGGCTACACCTTC.